The 30 T cell receptor beta chains below were found in one sample sequenced in a study of cytomegalovirus exposure and HLA in healthy donors. The PCR had 60 Vbeta and 13 Jbeta primers. Clones were read by immunoSEQ multiplex PCR, and TCRdb kept only the in-frame ones, dropping some. This sample yields around 100,000 clones, of which about 70% are seen a single time; around 10% belongs to the top ten. Sequencing input: PBMCs. The receptors were gathered from a man in his thirties or forties in good health and CMV-seropositive.

The rearrangement links TRBV29-1 to TRBJ1-2; the D is unclear. With 3 bases removed from V and 8 bases from J, the gap between germline ends came to 16 bases. The CDR3 has 13 amino acids. Germline CDR1 is SQVTM and CDR2 is ANQGSEA. CDR3 residues: CSVDYTEGSGYTF. The CDR3 DNA reads as TGCAGCGTTGATTATACTGAGGGTTCGGGCTACACCTTC.

CDR3 protein: CASTFRAGGRSNEKLFF. Written as DNA, the CDR3 is TGTGCCAGCACGTTTCGAGCGGGGGGACGGAGTAATGAAAAACTGTTTTTT. This chain connects TRBV27 to TRBJ1-4, with D perhaps TRBD1 (5 bases). Germline V gene sequence: CDR1 MNHEY, CDR2 SMNVEV (reference sequence). The V gene lost 7 bases and the J gene lost 4 bases, with 22 bases spanning the gap. The CDR3 has 17 residues. The whole variable domain, filled in from reference TRBV27 and TRBJ1-4, reads EAQVTQNPRYLITVTGKKLTVTCSQNMNHEYMSWYRQDPGLGLRQIYYSMNVEVTDKGDVPEGYKVSRKEKRNFPLILESPSPNQTSLYFCASTFRAGGRSNEKLFFGSGTQLSVL.

This clone has more than one count but fewer than ten. The rearrangement joins TRBV21-1 to TRBJ2-7; the table's D call of TRBD2 was not tested on the DNA. TRBV21-1 is flagged as a pseudogene. The CDR3 has 16 amino acids. The CDR3 nucleotides read TGTGCCAGCAGCCCGAGGAGATTGAGAAAAACCTACGAGCAGTACGTC. Protein sequence: CASSPRRLRKTYEQYV.

This chain joins TRBV7-6 and TRBJ1-2; 7 bases line up with TRBD1. The V gene's germline CDR1 is SGHVS and CDR2 FNYEAQ. There are 14 residues in the CDR3. Trimming removed 1 base from V and 4 bases from J; junction bases left unmatched: 3. As DNA, the CDR3 is TGTGCCAGCAGCTTAGGACAGGGCCCCTATGGCTACACCTTC. Translation gives CASSLGQGPYGYTF. The whole variable domain, filled in from reference TRBV7-6 and TRBJ1-2, reads GAGVSQSPRYKVTKRGQDVALRCDPISGHVSLYWYRQALGQGPEFLTYFNYEAQQDKSGLPNDRFSAERPEGSISTLTIQRTEQRDSAMYRCASSLGQGPYGYTFGSGTRLTVV.

J is TRBJ2-5 and V is TRBV29-1; 7 bases line up with TRBD1. Germline CDR1 is SQVTM and CDR2 is ANQGSEA. This CDR3 region has 12 residues. V trimming: 6 bases; J trimming: 0 bases; junction bases outside the gene matches: 1. The CDR3 loop is CSVDRHQETQYF. The CDR3 DNA sequence: TGCAGCGTGGACAGGCACCAAGAGACCCAGTACTTC.

This clone has more than one count but fewer than ten. One end of the junction fails to match germline, which may point to a read error. The chain carries TRBV7-9 and TRBJ1-6; 10 bases fit TRBD1. This CDR3 contains 17 residues. Germline V gives CDR1 SEHNR, CDR2 FQNEAQ (reference sequence). CDR3 in amino acids: CSSSSRQGAFNNSPLHF. In DNA, the CDR3 is TGTTCCAGCAGCTCCCGACAGGGGGCGTTTAATAATTCACCCCTCCACTTT.

The chain carries TRBV5-8 and TRBJ2-7; a possible D gene is TRBD2 (6 bases). Germline values: CDR1 SGHTS, CDR2 YDEGEE. CDR3 length: 16 amino acids. Trimming shortened V by 4 bases and J by 6 bases, and 23 bases separated the two germline ends. Here the CDR3 DNA reads TGTGCCAGCAGCCTGCCAAATTCCGGGCGGGGCAGCGAGCAGTACTTC. Its translation is CASSLPNSGRGSEQYF.

CDR3 DNA sequence: TGTGCCAGCAGCCCCTCCGGGACAGGTTCCTACGAGCAGTACTTC. Protein sequence: CASSPSGTGSYEQYF. The chain recombines TRBV9 with TRBJ2-7, with TRBD1 matching over 8 bases. The V segment lost 4 bases and the J segment 1 base; nucleotides outside the gene matches: 7. Germline V CDR1 and CDR2: SGDLS, YYNGEE. The CDR3 contains 15 residues.

CDR3 in DNA: TGTGCCAGCAGTGTCGGGACTAGTGGCACGTACTTC. Translated: CASSVGTSGTYF. The chain links TRBV6-1 to TRBJ2-7; 8 bases are a match to TRBD2. Looked up from germline, CDR1 is MNHNS and CDR2 is SASEGT. Germline trimming cut 4 bases from V and 12 bases from J; bases unmatched to any gene: 8. There are 12 residues in the CDR3.

V usage is TRBV18 and J usage is TRBJ2-5; a weak D match, TRBD2 (7 bases). This CDR3 is built from 14 residues. Germline CDR1 reads KGHSH; CDR2 reads LQKENI. Trimming shortened V by 3 bases and J by 5 bases, and 13 bases separated the two germline ends. The CDR3 protein is CASSPGGGEETQYF. Written as DNA, the CDR3 is TGTGCCAGCTCACCCGGAGGGGGGGAGGAGACCCAGTACTTC.

A word on this clone: The junction departs from germline at one end; a sequencing error may be responsible. The chain joins TRBV7-9 to TRBJ1-2, with D possibly being TRBD1 (6 bases). Germline V gene lookup returns CDR1 SEHNR and CDR2 FQNEAQ (reference sequence). This CDR3 is built from 16 residues. The CDR3 nucleotides read TGTTCCAGCAGCTTAGGGGTTGATCCAGGGGACTATGGCTACACCTTC. Translating gives CSSSLGVDPGDYGYTF.

J is TRBJ1-1 and V is TRBV7-2, with TRBD1 matching over 7 bases. V gave up 5 bases and J gave up 4 bases; unmatched junction bases: 7. This CDR3 has 14 residues. CDR1 and CDR2 (germline): SGHTA, FQGNSA. CDR3 loop: CASSQQGKGTEAFF. The CDR3 coding sequence is TGTGCCAGCAGCCAACAGGGGAAGGGCACTGAAGCTTTCTTT.

V usage is TRBV7-2 and J usage is TRBJ2-1; tentatively, D is TRBD1 (6 bases). Deletions cut 1 base from V and 12 bases from J, with 19 bases between. Germline assignment: CDR1 SGHTA and CDR2 FQGNSA. This CDR3 contains 15 residues. The CDR3 DNA sequence: TGTGCCAGCAGCTTAGAAAATACAGGGCAGGATGGGCAGTTCTTC. This encodes CASSLENTGQDGQFF.

V usage is TRBV4-1 and J usage is TRBJ2-5; 7 bases fit TRBD1. The germline V gene has CDR1 MGHRA and CDR2 YSYEKL. This CDR3 is built from 16 residues. Unmatched junction bases numbered 11, after V lost 3 bases and J lost 4 bases. CDR3 residues: CASSQLKGGRRETQYF. CDR3 in DNA: TGCGCCAGCAGCCAGTTAAAAGGGGGCCGGCGAGAGACCCAGTACTTC.

The chain links TRBV18 to TRBJ2-7, with 11 positions matching TRBD2. The CDR3 loop spans 17 amino acids. The J segment lost 2 bases and the V segment lost 5 bases, leaving 11 bases of the junction unmatched. Germline assignment: CDR1 KGHSH and CDR2 LQKENI. CDR3 DNA: TGTGCCAGCTCATCGACTAGCGGGGTAAACCCTACCTACGAGCAGTACTTC. Protein product: CASSSTSGVNPTYEQYF.

V is TRBV7-2 and J is TRBJ1-2, with D perhaps matching TRBD1 (6 bases). The CDR3 contains 14 residues. V shed 0 bases and J shed 4 bases, with 9 bases lying between them. Germline values: CDR1 SGHTA, CDR2 FQGNSA. The CDR3 sequence is CASSLARDIYGYTF. The CDR3 nucleotides are TGTGCCAGCAGCTTAGCGAGGGACATCTATGGCTACACCTTC.

This clone was detected only once. The genes are TRBV6-5 and TRBJ1-5, with a weak D call TRBD1 (6 bases). Germline lookup yields CDR1 MNHEY and CDR2 SVGAGI. Trimming shortened V by 8 bases and J by 6 bases, and 14 bases separated the two germline ends. The CDR3 contains 13 residues. CDR3 sequence (DNA): TGTGCCAGCCAACAGGGTAGAGGTCAGCCCCAGCATTTT. It yields the protein CASQQGRGQPQHF.

The rearrangement links TRBV4-3 to TRBJ1-1, with 8 bases identical to TRBD1. V was clipped by 0 bases and J by 8 bases; unmatched bases: 2. CDR1 and CDR2 (germline): LGHNA, YSLEER. The CDR3 has 13 amino acids. CDR3 sequence (DNA): TGCGCCAGCAGCCAAGACAGGGACAGGGAAGCTTTCTTT. It is translated as CASSQDRDREAFF.

The rearrangement joins TRBV10-3 to TRBJ2-2, with D unclear. Germline V gene data show CDR1 as ENHRY and CDR2 as SYGVKD. Between the trimmed V and J ends, which lost 3 bases and 7 bases, there was a span of 6 bases. The CDR3 sequence is 12 residues long. This CDR3 reads CAISEGGGELFF. CDR3 DNA: TGTGCCATCAGTGAAGGCGGCGGGGAGCTGTTTTTT.

This chain links TRBV15 with TRBJ1-4, with 10 bases lining up with TRBD1. The CDR3 sequence is 15 residues long. The V gene's germline CDR1 is LNHNV and CDR2 YYDKDF (reference sequence). Trimming cost V 4 bases and J 8 bases; bases outside gene matches: 7. The CDR3 DNA reads as TGTGCCACCAGCAACTTAAGACAGGGGGCGGAAAAACTGTTTTTT. It codes for CATSNLRQGAEKLFF. The full variable domain, rest sourced from reference TRBV15 and TRBJ1-4, is DAMVIQNPRYQVTQFGKPVTLSCSQTLNHNVMYWYQQKSSQAPKLLFHYYDKDFNNEADTPDNFQSRRPNTSFCFLDIRSPGLGDTAMYLCATSNLRQGAEKLFFGSGTQLSVL.

This clone occurred once. This chain joins TRBV5-1 and TRBJ1-4, with D possibly being TRBD1 (5 bases). There are 19 residues in the CDR3. V was trimmed by 4 bases and J by 4 bases, leaving 26 bases between them. CDR1 is SGHRS and CDR2 is YFSETQ in the germline V gene. CDR3 bases: TGCGCCAGCAGCCCGATTTCCCCGACAGTGGTTGTTGATAATGAAAAACTGTTTTTT. Its translation is CASSPISPTVVVDNEKLFF.

The rearrangement links TRBV30 to TRBJ2-1; perhaps TRBD2 as D (5 bases). The germline CDR1 and CDR2 sequences are GTSNPN and SVGIG (reference sequence). Trimming pared 5 bases from V and 8 bases from J, leaving 13 bases between. There are 12 residues in the CDR3. The CDR3, as DNA: TGTGCCTGGCAAGCGTCCGGGGATGAGCAGTTCTTC. This encodes CAWQASGDEQFF.

This chain uses TRBV23-1 with TRBJ2-7; D might be TRBD2 (5 bases). TRBV23-1 qualifies as an ORF whose function is uncertain. Trimming left V 6 bases short and J 0 bases short, with 15 bases between. CDR3 size: 15 residues. The CDR3 region is CASRADSSGSYEQYV. The CDR3 DNA follows: TGCGCCAGCAGGGCGGACTCTTCAGGCTCCTACGAGCAGTACGTC.

The chain joins TRBV29-1 to TRBJ1-2; tentative D call: TRBD1 (6 bases). Trimming stripped 7 bases from V and 4 bases from J, with 19 bases between. CDR1 SQVTM and CDR2 ANQGSEA come from the germline V gene. This CDR3 has 14 residues. In nucleotides, the CDR3 is TGCAGCGCCATGGTGCGGGGGCTCGGCTATGGCTACACCTTC. Amino acids: CSAMVRGLGYGYTF.

The J gene is TRBJ2-1, the V gene TRBV6-6; TRBD2 might be the D (5 bases). V was pared by 4 bases and J by 2 bases, with 15 bases between. The length of the CDR3 is 16 residues. The germline gives CDR1 MNHNY, CDR2 SVGAGI (reference sequence). CDR3 sequence (DNA): TGTGCCAGCAGTTGCCCCCCCCGGGGAACCTACAATGAGCAGTTCTTC. Its translation: CASSCPPRGTYNEQFF.

V and J are TRBV25-1 and TRBJ1-2; unclear D gene. Germline loops: CDR1 MGHDK, CDR2 SYGVNS. The ends were cut back, 7 bases at V and 8 bases at J, with 23 bases in the middle. The CDR3 is 15 residues long. CDR3 residues: CASNGDLRGLWGYTF. The CDR3 DNA is TGTGCCAGCAATGGGGATTTGAGAGGGCTCTGGGGCTACACCTTC.

The V gene is TRBV6-1, the J gene TRBJ2-5; 7 nucleotides agree with TRBD1. CDR3 length: 13 amino acids. Germline CDR1 is MNHNS and CDR2 is SASEGT. With V trimmed by 4 bases and J by 9 bases, 8 bases remained unmatched. CDR3 nucleotide sequence: TGTGCCAGCAGTGTAGAGGGGGCCGGGGCCCAGTACTTC. Its translation: CASSVEGAGAQYF.

The chain couples TRBV19 to TRBJ1-5; 8 positions match TRBD1. Trimming took 7 bases from V and 2 from J; bases not matched to a gene: 7. CDR1 and CDR2 (germline): LNHDA, SQIVND (reference sequence). There are 15 residues in the CDR3. The CDR3 spells CASNQQGGGNQPQHF. The CDR3 coding sequence is TGTGCCAGTAATCAACAGGGGGGAGGCAATCAGCCCCAGCATTTT.

V is TRBV12-5 and J is TRBJ2-6; 7 bases align to TRBD1. V dropped 1 base and J dropped 3; count of bases not matched to a gene: 21. The germline V gene has CDR1 LGHNT and CDR2 FRNRAP. The CDR3 extends over 22 amino acids. This chain's CDR3 is CASGLGVGTSRTGTSGANVLTF. CDR3 in DNA: TGTGCTAGTGGTTTGGGGGTGGGAACCTCACGGACAGGAACTAGTGGGGCCAACGTCCTGACTTTC.

This clone has a single count. V and J are TRBV7-9 and TRBJ2-7; D perhaps matches TRBD1 (6 bases). The CDR3 spans 14 residues. CDR1 and CDR2 (germline): SEHNR, FQNEAQ (reference sequence). The V and J ends lost 4 bases and 5 bases respectively, with 15 bases between them. This chain's CDR3 is CASSSDRAPDEQYF. For the CDR3, the DNA is TGTGCCAGCAGCTCGGACAGAGCCCCGGACGAGCAGTACTTC.